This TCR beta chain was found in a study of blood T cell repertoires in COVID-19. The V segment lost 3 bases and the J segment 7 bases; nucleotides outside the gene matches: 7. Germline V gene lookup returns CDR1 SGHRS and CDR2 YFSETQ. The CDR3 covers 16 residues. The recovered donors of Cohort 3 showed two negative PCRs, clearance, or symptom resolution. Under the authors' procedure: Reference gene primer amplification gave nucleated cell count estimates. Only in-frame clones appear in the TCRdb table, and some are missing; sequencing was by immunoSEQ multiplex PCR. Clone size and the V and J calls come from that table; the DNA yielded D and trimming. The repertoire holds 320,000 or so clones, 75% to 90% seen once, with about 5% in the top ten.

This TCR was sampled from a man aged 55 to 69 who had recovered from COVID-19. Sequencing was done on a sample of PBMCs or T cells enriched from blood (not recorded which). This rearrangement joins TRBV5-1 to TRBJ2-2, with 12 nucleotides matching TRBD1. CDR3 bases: TGCGCCAGCAGCTCGTCCGGGACAGGGGGCGGCGGGGAGCTGTTTTTT. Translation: CASSSSGTGGGGELFF.